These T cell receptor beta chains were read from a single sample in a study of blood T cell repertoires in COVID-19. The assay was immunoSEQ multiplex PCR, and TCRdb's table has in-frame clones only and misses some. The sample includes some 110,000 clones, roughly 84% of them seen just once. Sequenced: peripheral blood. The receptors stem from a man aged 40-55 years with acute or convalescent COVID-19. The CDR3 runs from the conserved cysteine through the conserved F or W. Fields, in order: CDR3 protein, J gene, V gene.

CDR3 protein: CASSPTGLDTQYF; J gene: TRBJ2-3; V gene: TRBV28
CDR3 protein: CASSPRRGRAGETQYF; J gene: TRBJ2-5; V gene: TRBV4-1
CDR3 protein: CAISAPGLAGNTGELFF; J gene: TRBJ2-2; V gene: TRBV10-3
CDR3 protein: CASSAEWSPGEKLFF; J gene: TRBJ1-4; V gene: TRBV9
CDR3 protein: CASSAPGGHEQYF; J gene: TRBJ2-7; V gene: TRBV11-2
CDR3 protein: CASSLSRVYNSPLHF; J gene: TRBJ1-6; V gene: TRBV28
CDR3 protein: CASSSTGVSYGYTF; J gene: TRBJ1-2; V gene: TRBV18
CDR3 protein: CASSLTHGTSGEETQYF; J gene: TRBJ2-5; V gene: TRBV11-3
CDR3 protein: CASSDSISTDTQYF; J gene: TRBJ2-3; V gene: TRBV18
CDR3 protein: CASSQTGPYNSPLHF; J gene: TRBJ1-6; V gene: TRBV3-1/TRBV3-2
CDR3 protein: CASSVSGAASTAEAFF; J gene: TRBJ1-1; V gene: TRBV19
CDR3 protein: CASSQGWDRANTEAFF; J gene: TRBJ1-1; V gene: TRBV4-3
CDR3 protein: CASTPGTSGSSSYNEQFF; J gene: TRBJ2-1; V gene: TRBV11-2
CDR3 protein: CASSSGTGNYGYTF; J gene: TRBJ1-2; V gene: TRBV5-1
CDR3 protein: CATGRAGGTDTQYF; J gene: TRBJ2-3; V gene: TRBV10-3
CDR3 protein: CASSFGTTNTGELFF; J gene: TRBJ2-2; V gene: TRBV5-1
CDR3 protein: CASTILAGPVDTQYF; J gene: TRBJ2-3; V gene: TRBV7-9
CDR3 protein: CASTSEGRGVYEQYF; J gene: TRBJ2-7; V gene: TRBV3-1/TRBV3-2
CDR3 protein: CASSPGVTQYF; J gene: TRBJ2-3; V gene: TRBV7-3
CDR3 protein: CASSEPGLSEKLFF; J gene: TRBJ1-4; V gene: TRBV2
CDR3 protein: CASSPRGESEQYF; J gene: TRBJ2-7; V gene: TRBV7-2
CDR3 protein: CASSLALTGSLFGYTF; J gene: TRBJ1-2; V gene: TRBV5-5
CDR3 protein: CASSEGTGAYNSPLHF; J gene: TRBJ1-6; V gene: TRBV2
CDR3 protein: CASSLGHRGTEAFF; J gene: TRBJ1-1; V gene: TRBV5-1
CDR3 protein: CASTSGGVGQETQYF; J gene: TRBJ2-5; V gene: TRBV28
CDR3 protein: CASSRRGQDGYTF; J gene: TRBJ1-2; V gene: TRBV3-1/TRBV3-2
CDR3 protein: CASSLGQDTQYF; J gene: TRBJ2-3; V gene: TRBV5-1
CDR3 protein: CAISFGQDYEQYF; J gene: TRBJ2-7; V gene: TRBV10-3
CDR3 protein: CASSEGVRVGEETQYF; J gene: TRBJ2-5; V gene: TRBV6-1
CDR3 protein: CASSLGASYNEQFF; J gene: TRBJ2-1; V gene: TRBV7-9
CDR3 protein: CASSPRRYPFSYNEQFF; J gene: TRBJ2-1; V gene: TRBV5-4
CDR3 protein: CASSEYRGSSYEQYF; J gene: TRBJ2-7; V gene: TRBV10-1
CDR3 protein: CASSPGTTKETQYF; J gene: TRBJ2-5; V gene: TRBV23-1
CDR3 protein: CASSPPTSGGRTQYF; J gene: TRBJ2-5; V gene: TRBV18
CDR3 protein: CASSLTGTSGYNEQFF; J gene: TRBJ2-1; V gene: TRBV5-8
CDR3 protein: CASNTGGYGYTF; J gene: TRBJ1-2; V gene: TRBV28
CDR3 protein: CASSSPGEGDGYTF; J gene: TRBJ1-2; V gene: TRBV27
CDR3 protein: CASSIRASGEQFF; J gene: TRBJ2-1; V gene: TRBV19
CDR3 protein: CASSRRTPRGGPLEQFF; J gene: TRBJ2-1; V gene: TRBV3-1/TRBV3-2
CDR3 protein: CASSLPRGQTQYF; J gene: TRBJ2-5; V gene: TRBV7-6
CDR3 protein: CASSEQGTYEQYF; J gene: TRBJ2-7; V gene: TRBV6-1
CDR3 protein: CASSHDRDEQYF; J gene: TRBJ2-7; V gene: TRBV12-3/TRBV12-4
CDR3 protein: CASARGGQTNTGELFF; J gene: TRBJ2-2; V gene: TRBV12-5
CDR3 protein: CASSSHSGVSTDTQYF; J gene: TRBJ2-3; V gene: TRBV5-8
CDR3 protein: CASSFLVGVRGYTF; J gene: TRBJ1-2; V gene: TRBV28
CDR3 protein: CASSQVGTSGGDEQYF; J gene: TRBJ2-7; V gene: TRBV4-2
CDR3 protein: CASSETLTYEQYF; J gene: TRBJ2-7; V gene: TRBV2
CDR3 protein: CASSLGSLQETQYF; J gene: TRBJ2-5; V gene: TRBV5-1
CDR3 protein: CASSSGDRNSPLHF; J gene: TRBJ1-6; V gene: TRBV6-5
CDR3 protein: CASSPLTGLAAYEQYF; J gene: TRBJ2-7; V gene: TRBV7-9
CDR3 protein: CASSMAGTDTQYF; J gene: TRBJ2-3; V gene: TRBV19
CDR3 protein: CASSSGGLGSGNTIYF; J gene: TRBJ1-3; V gene: TRBV11-2
CDR3 protein: CASRRENNQPQHF; J gene: TRBJ1-5; V gene: TRBV2